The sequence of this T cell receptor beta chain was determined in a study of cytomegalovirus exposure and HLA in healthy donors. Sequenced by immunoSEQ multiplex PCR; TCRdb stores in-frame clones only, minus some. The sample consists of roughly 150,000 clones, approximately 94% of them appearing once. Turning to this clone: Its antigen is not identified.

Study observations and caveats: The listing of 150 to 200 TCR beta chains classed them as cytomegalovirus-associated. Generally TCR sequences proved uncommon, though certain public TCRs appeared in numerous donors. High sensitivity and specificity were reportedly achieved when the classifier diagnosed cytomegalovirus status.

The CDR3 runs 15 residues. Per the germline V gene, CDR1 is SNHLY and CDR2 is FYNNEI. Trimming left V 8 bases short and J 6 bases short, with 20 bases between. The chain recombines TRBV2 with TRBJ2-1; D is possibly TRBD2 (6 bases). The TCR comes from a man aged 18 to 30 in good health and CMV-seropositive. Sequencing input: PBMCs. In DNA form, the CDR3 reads TGTGCCAGCCTATCCGAACCAGCGGGCCGCAATGAGCAGTTCTTC. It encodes CASLSEPAGRNEQFF.